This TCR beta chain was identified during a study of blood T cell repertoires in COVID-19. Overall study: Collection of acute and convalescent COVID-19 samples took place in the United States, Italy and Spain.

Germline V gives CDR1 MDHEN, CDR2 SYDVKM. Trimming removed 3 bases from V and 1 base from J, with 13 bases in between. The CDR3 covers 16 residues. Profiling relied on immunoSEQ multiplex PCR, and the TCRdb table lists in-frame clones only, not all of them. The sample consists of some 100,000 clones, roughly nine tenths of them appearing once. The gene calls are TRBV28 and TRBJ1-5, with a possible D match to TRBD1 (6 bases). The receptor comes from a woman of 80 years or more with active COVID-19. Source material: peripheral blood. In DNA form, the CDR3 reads TGTGCCAGCAGTTTGGGGGGGGCCTTCAGCAATCAGCCCCAGCATTTT. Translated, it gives CASSLGGAFSNQPQHF.